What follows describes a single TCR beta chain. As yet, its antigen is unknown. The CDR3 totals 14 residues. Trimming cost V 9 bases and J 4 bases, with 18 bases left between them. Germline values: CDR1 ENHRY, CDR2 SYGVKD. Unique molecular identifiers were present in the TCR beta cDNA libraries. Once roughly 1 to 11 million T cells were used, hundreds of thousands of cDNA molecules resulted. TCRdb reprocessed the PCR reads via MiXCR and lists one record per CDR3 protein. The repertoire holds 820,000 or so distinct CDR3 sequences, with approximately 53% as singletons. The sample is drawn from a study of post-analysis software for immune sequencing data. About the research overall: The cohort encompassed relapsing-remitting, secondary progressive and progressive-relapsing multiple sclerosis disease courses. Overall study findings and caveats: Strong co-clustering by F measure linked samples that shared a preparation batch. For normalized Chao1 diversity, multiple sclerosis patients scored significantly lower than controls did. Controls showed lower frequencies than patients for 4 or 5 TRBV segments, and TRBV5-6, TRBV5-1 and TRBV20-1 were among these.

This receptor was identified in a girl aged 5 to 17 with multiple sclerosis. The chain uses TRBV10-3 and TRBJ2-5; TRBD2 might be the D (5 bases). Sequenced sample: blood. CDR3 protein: CAISPREWGETQYF. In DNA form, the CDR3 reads TGTGCCATAAGTCCGAGGGAGTGGGGAGAGACCCAGTACTTC.